The clone carrying this T cell receptor (beta chain) was found once. Its target is not known. The data are from a study of cytomegalovirus exposure and HLA in healthy donors. General study findings and limits: Most TCR beta V segments were productive about 87% or about 30% of the time in an earlier analysis.

PCR primers comprised 60 Vbeta and 13 Jbeta primers. Produced via immunoSEQ multiplex PCR; TCRdb's table is partial and in-frame only. The sample records over 150,000 clones, around 90% being singletons. Looked up from germline, CDR1 is SGHTA and CDR2 is FQGNSA. The CDR3 is 13 residues long. Deletions cut 2 bases from V and 5 bases from J, with 7 bases between. V usage is TRBV7-2 and J usage is TRBJ1-5, with unresolved D. Material for sequencing was PBMCs. This TCR was sampled from a woman in her twenties or thirties in good health and CMV-seronegative. CDR3 in DNA: TGTGCCAGCAGCTTATATCCAGATCAGCCCCAGCATTTT. Protein product: CASSLYPDQPQHF.